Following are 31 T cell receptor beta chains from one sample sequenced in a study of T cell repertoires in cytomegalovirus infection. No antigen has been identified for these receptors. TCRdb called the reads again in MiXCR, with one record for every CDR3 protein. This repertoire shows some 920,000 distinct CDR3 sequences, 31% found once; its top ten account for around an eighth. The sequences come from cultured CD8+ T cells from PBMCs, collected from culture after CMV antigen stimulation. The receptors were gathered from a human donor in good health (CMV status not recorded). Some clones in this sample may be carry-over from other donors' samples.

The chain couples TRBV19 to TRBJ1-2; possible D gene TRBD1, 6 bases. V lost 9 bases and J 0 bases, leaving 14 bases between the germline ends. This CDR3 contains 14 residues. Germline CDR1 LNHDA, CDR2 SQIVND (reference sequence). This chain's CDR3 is CASHSRGPNYGYTF. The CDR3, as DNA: TGTGCCAGCCATTCCAGGGGACCTAACTATGGCTACACCTTC.

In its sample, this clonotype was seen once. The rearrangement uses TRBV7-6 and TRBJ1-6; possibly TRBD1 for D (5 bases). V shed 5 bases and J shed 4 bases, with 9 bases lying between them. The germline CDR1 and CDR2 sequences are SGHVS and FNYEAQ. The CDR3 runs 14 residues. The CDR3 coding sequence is TGTGCCAGCAGCGGTGACAGATATAATTCACCCCTCCACTTT. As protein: CASSGDRYNSPLHF.

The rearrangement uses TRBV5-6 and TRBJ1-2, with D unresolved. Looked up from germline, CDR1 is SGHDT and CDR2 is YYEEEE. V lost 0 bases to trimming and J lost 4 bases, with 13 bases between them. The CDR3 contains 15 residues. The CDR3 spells CASSLGQMIPYGYTF. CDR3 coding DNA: TGTGCCAGCAGCTTGGGGCAGATGATTCCCTATGGCTACACCTTC.

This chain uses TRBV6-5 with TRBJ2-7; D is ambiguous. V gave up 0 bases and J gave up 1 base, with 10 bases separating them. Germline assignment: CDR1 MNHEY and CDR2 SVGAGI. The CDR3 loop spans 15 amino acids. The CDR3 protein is CASSYSNPSSYEQYF. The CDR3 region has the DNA TGTGCCAGCAGTTACTCGAATCCAAGTTCCTACGAGCAGTACTTC.

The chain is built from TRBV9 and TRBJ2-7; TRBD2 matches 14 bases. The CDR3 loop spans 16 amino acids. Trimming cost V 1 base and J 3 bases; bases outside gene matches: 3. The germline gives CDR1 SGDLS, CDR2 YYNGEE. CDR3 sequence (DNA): TGTGCCAGCAGCGTATCTGGACTAGCGGGGGGCTACGAGCAGTACGTC. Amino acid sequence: CASSVSGLAGGYEQYV.

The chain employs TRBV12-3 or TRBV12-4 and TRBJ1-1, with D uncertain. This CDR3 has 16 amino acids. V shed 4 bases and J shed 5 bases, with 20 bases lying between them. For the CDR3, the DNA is TGTGCCAGCAGTTCTCATCCGGGGAAAAGGCAGACTGAAGCTTTCTTT. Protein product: CASSSHPGKRQTEAFF.

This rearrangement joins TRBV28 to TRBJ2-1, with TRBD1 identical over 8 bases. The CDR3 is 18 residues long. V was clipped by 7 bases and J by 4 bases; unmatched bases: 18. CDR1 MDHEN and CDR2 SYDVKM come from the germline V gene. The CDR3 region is CASTLLGSGGAGYNEQFF. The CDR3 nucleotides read TGTGCCAGCACCCTTTTAGGCTCAGGGGGCGCTGGGTACAATGAGCAGTTCTTC.

CDR3 protein: CASSLGAEAEAFF. The CDR3 DNA reads TGTGCCAGCAGCTTAGGAGCTGAGGCTGAAGCTTTCTTT. V and J are TRBV7-9 and TRBJ1-1; D not resolved. Per germline, CDR1 SEHNR and CDR2 FQNEAQ (reference sequence). The CDR3 covers 13 residues. Trimming took off 1 base at V and 6 bases at J, with 9 bases between the two ends.

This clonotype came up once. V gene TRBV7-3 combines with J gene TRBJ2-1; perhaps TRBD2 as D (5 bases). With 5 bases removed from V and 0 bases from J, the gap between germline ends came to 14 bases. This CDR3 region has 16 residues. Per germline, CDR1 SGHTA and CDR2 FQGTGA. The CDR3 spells CASSVTITRSYNEQFF. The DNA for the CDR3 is TGTGCCAGCAGCGTGACTATCACTCGCTCCTACAATGAGCAGTTCTTC.

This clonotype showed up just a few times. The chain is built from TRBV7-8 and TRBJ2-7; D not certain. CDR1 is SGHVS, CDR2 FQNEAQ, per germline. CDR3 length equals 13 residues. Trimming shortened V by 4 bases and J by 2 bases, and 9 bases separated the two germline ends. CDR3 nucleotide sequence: TGTGCCAGCAGCTCCCAGGCCACCTACGAGCAGTACTTC. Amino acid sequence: CASSSQATYEQYF.

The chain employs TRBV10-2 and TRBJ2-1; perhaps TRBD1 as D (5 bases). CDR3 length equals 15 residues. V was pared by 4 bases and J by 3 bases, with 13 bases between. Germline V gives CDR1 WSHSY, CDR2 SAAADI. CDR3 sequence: CASSVSDTGYNEQFF. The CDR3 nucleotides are TGCGCCAGCAGTGTTTCGGACACCGGCTACAATGAGCAGTTCTTC.

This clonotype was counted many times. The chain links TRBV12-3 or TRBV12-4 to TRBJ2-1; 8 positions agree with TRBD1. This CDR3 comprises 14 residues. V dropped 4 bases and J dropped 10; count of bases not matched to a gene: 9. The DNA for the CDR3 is TGTGCCAGCAGTTCAAACCCGGACAGGGTCGAGCAGTTCTTC. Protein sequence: CASSSNPDRVEQFF.

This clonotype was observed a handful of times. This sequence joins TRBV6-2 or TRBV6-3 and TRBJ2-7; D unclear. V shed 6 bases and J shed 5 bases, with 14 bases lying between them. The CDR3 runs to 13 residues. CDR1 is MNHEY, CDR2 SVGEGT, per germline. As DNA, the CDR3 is TGTGCCAGCAGCGACGGAAATCAGGACGAGCAGTACGTC. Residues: CASSDGNQDEQYV.

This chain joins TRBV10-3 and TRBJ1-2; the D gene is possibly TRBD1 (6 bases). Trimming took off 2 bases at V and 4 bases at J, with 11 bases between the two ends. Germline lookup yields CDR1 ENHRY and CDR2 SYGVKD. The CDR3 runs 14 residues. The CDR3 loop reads CAISEKQGSYGYTF. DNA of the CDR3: TGTGCCATCAGTGAGAAACAGGGCTCCTATGGCTACACCTTC.

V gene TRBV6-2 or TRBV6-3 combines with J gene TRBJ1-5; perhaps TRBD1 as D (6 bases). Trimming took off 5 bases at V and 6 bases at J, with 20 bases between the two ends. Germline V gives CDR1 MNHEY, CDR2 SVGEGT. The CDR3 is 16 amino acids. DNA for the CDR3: TGTGCCAGCAGTGAAGTTCGGGGGGCGAGGATTCAGCCCCAGCATTTT. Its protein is CASSEVRGARIQPQHF.

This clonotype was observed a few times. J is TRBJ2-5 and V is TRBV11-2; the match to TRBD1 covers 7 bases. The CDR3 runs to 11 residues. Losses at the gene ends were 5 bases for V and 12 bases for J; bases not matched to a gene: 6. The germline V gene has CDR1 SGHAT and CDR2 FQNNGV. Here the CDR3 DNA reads TGTGCCAGCAGCCAGGGACAGCTCAAGTACTTC. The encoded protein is CASSQGQLKYF.

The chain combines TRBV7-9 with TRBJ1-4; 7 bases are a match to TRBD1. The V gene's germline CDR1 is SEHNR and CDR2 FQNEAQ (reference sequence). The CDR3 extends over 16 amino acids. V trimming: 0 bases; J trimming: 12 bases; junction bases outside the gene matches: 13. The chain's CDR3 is CASSLAIPSQGEELFF. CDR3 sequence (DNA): TGTGCCAGCAGCTTAGCTATTCCATCGCAGGGGGAAGAACTGTTTTTT.

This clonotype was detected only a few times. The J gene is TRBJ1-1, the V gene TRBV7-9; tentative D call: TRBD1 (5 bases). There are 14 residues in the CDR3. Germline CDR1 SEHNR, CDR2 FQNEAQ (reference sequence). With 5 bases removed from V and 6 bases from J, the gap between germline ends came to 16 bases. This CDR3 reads CASSGAGGTPEAFF. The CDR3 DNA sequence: TGTGCCAGCAGCGGGGCGGGTGGGACCCCTGAAGCTTTCTTT.

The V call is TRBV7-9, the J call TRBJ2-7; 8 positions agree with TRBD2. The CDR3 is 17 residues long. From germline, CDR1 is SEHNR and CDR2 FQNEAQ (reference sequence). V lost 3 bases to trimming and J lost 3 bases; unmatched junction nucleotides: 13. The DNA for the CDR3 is TGTGCCAGCAGCTTCCCCTCGGGGGGGACGGACCTCTACGAGCAGTACGTC. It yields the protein CASSFPSGGTDLYEQYV.

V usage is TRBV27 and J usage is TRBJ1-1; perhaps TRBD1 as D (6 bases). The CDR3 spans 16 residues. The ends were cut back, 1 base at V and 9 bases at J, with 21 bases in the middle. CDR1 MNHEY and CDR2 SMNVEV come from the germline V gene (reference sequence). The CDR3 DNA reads TGTGCCAGCAGTTTATACCCCGTGGGAGGGCGGGACAAAGCTTTCTTT. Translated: CASSLYPVGGRDKAFF.

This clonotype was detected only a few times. The CDR3 region has the DNA TGTGCCAGCAGTGAGGCAGGACAGCTGAACTATGGCTACACCTTC. Translated: CASSEAGQLNYGYTF. V gene TRBV6-1 combines with J gene TRBJ1-2; perhaps TRBD1 as D (6 bases). The CDR3 totals 15 residues. Germline V gene sequence: CDR1 MNHNS, CDR2 SASEGT. Trimming shortened V by 3 bases and J by 2 bases, and 13 bases separated the two germline ends.

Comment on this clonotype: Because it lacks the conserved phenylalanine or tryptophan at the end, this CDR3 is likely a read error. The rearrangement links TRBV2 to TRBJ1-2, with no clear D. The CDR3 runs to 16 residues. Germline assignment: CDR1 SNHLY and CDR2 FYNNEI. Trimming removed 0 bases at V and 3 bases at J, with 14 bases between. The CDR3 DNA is TGTGCCAGCAGTGAAGCGCTTAGAGGGCAGGACTATGGCTACACCGTC. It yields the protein CASSEALRGQDYGYTV.

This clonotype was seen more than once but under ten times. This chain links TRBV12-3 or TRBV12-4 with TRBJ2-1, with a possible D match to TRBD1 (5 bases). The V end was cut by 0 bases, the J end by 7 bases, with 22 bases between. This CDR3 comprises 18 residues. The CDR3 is CASSLALLEQDVDNEQFF. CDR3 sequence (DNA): TGTGCCAGCAGTTTAGCGCTGTTAGAACAGGACGTGGATAATGAGCAGTTCTTC.

The DNA for the CDR3 is TGTGCCAGCAGCACCGCCGGGACAGGGCTCTACAATGAGCAGTTCTTC. Protein: CASSTAGTGLYNEQFF. J is TRBJ2-1 and V is TRBV9, with 9 bases identical to TRBD1. Trimming at V came to 4 bases and at J to 3 bases, leaving 8 bases not matched to a gene. CDR1 is SGDLS and CDR2 is YYNGEE in the germline V gene. CDR3 length: 16 residues.

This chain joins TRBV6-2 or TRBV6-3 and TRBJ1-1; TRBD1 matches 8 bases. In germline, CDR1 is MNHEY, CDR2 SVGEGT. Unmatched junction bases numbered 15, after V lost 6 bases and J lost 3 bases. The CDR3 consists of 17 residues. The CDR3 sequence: CASRGLKTGVLYTEAFF. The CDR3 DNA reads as TGTGCCAGCAGGGGCCTGAAGACAGGGGTATTGTACACTGAAGCTTTCTTT.

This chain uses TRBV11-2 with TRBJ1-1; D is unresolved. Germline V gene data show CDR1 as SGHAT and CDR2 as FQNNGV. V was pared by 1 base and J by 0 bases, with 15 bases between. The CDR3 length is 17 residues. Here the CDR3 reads CASSLVGTAHMNTEAFF. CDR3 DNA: TGTGCCAGCAGCTTAGTGGGTACAGCCCACATGAACACTGAAGCTTTCTTT.

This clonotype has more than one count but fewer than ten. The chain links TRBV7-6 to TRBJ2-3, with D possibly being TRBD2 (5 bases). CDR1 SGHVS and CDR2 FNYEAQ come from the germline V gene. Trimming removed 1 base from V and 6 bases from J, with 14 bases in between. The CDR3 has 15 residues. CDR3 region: CASSLGGPPHDTQYF. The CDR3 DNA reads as TGTGCCAGCAGCTTAGGAGGGCCTCCACACGATACGCAGTATTTT. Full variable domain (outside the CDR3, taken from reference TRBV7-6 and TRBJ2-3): GAGVSQSPRYKVTKRGQDVALRCDPISGHVSLYWYRQALGQGPEFLTYFNYEAQQDKSGLPNDRFSAERPEGSISTLTIQRTEQRDSAMYRCASSLGGPPHDTQYFGPGTRLTVL.

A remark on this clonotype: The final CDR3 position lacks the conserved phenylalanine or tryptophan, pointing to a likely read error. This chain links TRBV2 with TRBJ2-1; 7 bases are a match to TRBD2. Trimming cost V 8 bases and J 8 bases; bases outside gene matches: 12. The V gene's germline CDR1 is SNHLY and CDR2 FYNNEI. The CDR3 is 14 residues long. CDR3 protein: CASRWGGTVHEQFI. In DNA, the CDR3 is TGTGCCAGCCGGTGGGGGGGTACCGTGCATGAGCAGTTCATC.

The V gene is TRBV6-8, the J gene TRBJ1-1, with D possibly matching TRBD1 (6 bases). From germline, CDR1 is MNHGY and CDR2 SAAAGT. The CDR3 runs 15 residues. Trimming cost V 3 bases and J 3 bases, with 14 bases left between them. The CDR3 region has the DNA TGTGCCAGCAGTTATAGCAGGGGATGGGACACTGAAGCTTTCTTT. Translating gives CASSYSRGWDTEAFF.

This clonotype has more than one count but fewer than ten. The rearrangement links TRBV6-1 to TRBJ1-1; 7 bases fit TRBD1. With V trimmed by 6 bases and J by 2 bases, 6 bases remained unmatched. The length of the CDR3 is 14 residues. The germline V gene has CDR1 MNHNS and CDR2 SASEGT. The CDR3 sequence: CASSPGQSNTEAFF. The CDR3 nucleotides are TGTGCCAGCAGCCCGGGACAGTCAAACACTGAAGCTTTCTTT.

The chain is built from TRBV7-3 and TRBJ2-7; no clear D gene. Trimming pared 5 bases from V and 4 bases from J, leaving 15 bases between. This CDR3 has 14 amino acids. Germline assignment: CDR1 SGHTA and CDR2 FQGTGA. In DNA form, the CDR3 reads TGTGCCAGCAGCCGCACCAGTGGACCGTACGAGCAGTACTTC. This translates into CASSRTSGPYEQYF.